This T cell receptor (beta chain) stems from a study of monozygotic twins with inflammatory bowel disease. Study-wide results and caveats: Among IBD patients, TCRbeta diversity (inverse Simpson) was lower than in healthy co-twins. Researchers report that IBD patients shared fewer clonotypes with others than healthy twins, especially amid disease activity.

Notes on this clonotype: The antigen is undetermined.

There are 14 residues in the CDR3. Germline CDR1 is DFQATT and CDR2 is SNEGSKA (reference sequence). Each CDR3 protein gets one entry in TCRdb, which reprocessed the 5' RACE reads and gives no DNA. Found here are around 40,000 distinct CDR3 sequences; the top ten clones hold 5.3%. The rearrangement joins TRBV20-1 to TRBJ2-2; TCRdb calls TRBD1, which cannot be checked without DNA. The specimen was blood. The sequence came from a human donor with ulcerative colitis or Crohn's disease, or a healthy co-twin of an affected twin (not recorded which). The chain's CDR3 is CSAVRGGNTGELFF.